This TCR beta chain was captured in a study of shared clonotypes between healthy human individuals. Findings and limits, study-wide: Approximately 5.4% of naive CD4 clonotypes were common to several donors. Few donors restricted represented genetic and exposure-history diversity.

On this clone: No antigen is known for it.

The CDR3 spans 16 residues. CDR1 and CDR2 from the germline V gene are SGDLS and YYNGEE. V lost 4 bases and J lost 3, with 18 bases in between. Every contributor of samples was a Caucasian grown-up residing in Nashville, Tennessee. CD45RA+ naive and CD45RA-negative memory subsets were separated from CD4+ cells. Repertoires were generated with immunoSEQ multiplex PCR, while TCRdb's copy carries only in-frame clones and drops some. The repertoire holds 2,500,000 or so clones, with over 85% as singletons. Source material: naive CD4+ T cells from PBMCs. Documented subset: CD45RA+ positively selected. The V gene is TRBV9, the J gene TRBJ2-3, with a possible D match to TRBD2 (6 bases). The clonotype originates from a man aged 18 to 30 in good health. Some clones in this sample may be carry-over from other donors' samples. The CDR3 DNA is TGTGCCAGCAGCTACAGAGGAAGGGGAGGAACAGATACGCAGTATTTT. As protein: CASSYRGRGGTDTQYF.